Following are 3 T cell receptor beta chains from one sample sequenced in a study of blood T cells in healthy people across ages. Next came a second PCR, run for roughly 7 to 12 cycles, which used a sample-barcoded 5' primer along with a J-beta primer mix. TCRdb redid the calling of the 5' RACE reads with MiXCR, one entry per CDR3 protein. The sample gives about 970,000 distinct CDR3 sequences, just over 50% of which show up once; over 20% is in the top ten. Sequenced: blood. These receptors came from a woman aged 60-75 years in good health.

There are a few counts of this clonotype. This chain joins TRBV20-1 and TRBJ2-1, with 14 bases identical to TRBD2. V lost 6 bases to trimming and J lost 8 bases; unmatched junction nucleotides: 6. The germline CDR1 and CDR2 sequences are DFQATT and SNEGSKA (reference sequence). The length of the CDR3 is 14 residues. CDR3 bases: TGCAGTGCCTGGACTAGCGGGAGGAGGTATGAGCAGTTCTTC. Translated, it gives CSAWTSGRRYEQFF.

This clonotype has a handful of counts. The V and J genes are TRBV6-2 or TRBV6-3 and TRBJ1-1; 7 nucleotides align to TRBD1. CDR1 MNHEY and CDR2 SVGEGT come from the germline V gene. V trimming: 4 bases; J trimming: 4 bases; junction bases outside the gene matches: 6. This CDR3 spans 14 amino acids. CDR3 DNA sequence: TGTGCCAGCAGTTCGGACAGGCGGGGCACTGAAGCTTTCTTT. Protein: CASSSDRRGTEAFF.

The V gene is TRBV28, the J gene TRBJ2-5, with TRBD2 matching over 7 bases. The V segment lost 8 bases and the J segment 5 bases; nucleotides outside the gene matches: 11. Germline CDR1 is MDHEN and CDR2 is SYDVKM. The CDR3 extends over 14 amino acids. CDR3 sequence reads: CASGSRLAIETQYF. CDR3 in DNA: TGTGCCAGCGGATCCCGACTAGCTATCGAGACCCAGTACTTC. The full variable domain, in which reference TRBV28 and TRBJ2-5 provide the parts outside the CDR3, is DVKVTQSSRYLVKRTGEKVFLECVQDMDHENMFWYRQDPGLGLRLIYFSYDVKMKEKGDIPEGYSVSREKKERFSLILESASTNQTSMYLCASGSRLAIETQYFGPGTRLLVL.